Here is one T cell receptor (beta chain) with its context. These data belong to a study of blood T cell repertoires in COVID-19. Study overall: Sites across the United States, Italy and Spain contributed samples from acute and convalescent COVID-19. T cells, B-cell-depleted T cells, or PBMCs provided the cDNA or gDNA that served as material.

Data came from immunoSEQ multiplex PCR; TCRdb stores just in-frame clones and leaves some out. The table has 200,000 to 300,000 clones, roughly 82% seen once. CDR1 is MRHNA and CDR2 is SNTAGT in the germline V gene. V lost 4 bases, J lost 7 bases, and 10 bases lay in between. The CDR3 covers 13 residues. The specimen sequenced was peripheral blood. The chain uses TRBV6-4 and TRBJ2-2; no reliable D call. This TCR derives from a man aged 35-49 years who had recovered from COVID-19. The CDR3 loop reads CASSARVDGELFF. As DNA, the CDR3 is TGTGCCAGCAGTGCCCGGGTCGACGGGGAGCTGTTTTTT.